The T cell receptor beta chain under discussion was sequenced for a study of CD8+ T cells in alopecia areata. Regarding treatment: oral pan-JAK inhibitor, 5-10 mg twice daily. Collected material from alopecia areata patients comprised lesional scalp punch biopsies and peripheral blood. Looked up from germline, CDR1 is GTSNPN and CDR2 is SVGIG (reference sequence). The CDR3 extends over 14 amino acids. Trimming stripped 4 bases from V and 0 bases from J, with 10 bases between. Whole-study findings and limits: Scalp clonality, together with expanded CD8+ clones among the top 100, fell significantly with tofacitinib. There was only one nonresponder, so it was unclear how baseline CD8+ expansion relates to response. While patients received tofacitinib, many expanded lesional clones remained present in scalp and blood.

The sequencing template was cDNA reverse transcribed from extracted RNA. This table comes from immunoSEQ multiplex PCR, and its TCRdb copy is limited to in-frame clones, with some not included. The repertoire holds about 190,000 clones, 60% seen once, with about 0.65% in the top ten. In the case of this clone: The target antigen is unknown.

The TCR comes from a human donor with alopecia areata. The chain carries TRBV30 and TRBJ2-1; D gene unclear. Sequencing used CD4+ T cells sorted from blood, obtained at week 4, from a patient treated with tofacitinib. As DNA, the CDR3 is TGTGCCTGGACGAGCCGGTCCTCCTACAATGAGCAGTTCTTC. Amino acid sequence: CAWTSRSSYNEQFF.